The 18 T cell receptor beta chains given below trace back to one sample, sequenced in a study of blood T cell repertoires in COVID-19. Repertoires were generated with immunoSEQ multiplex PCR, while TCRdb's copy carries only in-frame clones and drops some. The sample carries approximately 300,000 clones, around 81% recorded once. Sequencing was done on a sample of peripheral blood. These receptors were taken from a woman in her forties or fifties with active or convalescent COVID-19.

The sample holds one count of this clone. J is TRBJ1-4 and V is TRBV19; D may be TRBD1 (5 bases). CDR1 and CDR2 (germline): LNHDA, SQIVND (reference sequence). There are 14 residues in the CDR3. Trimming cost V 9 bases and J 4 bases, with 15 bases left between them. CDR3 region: CASGGELDNEKLFF. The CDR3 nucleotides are TGTGCCAGCGGGGGGGAGTTAGATAATGAAAAACTGTTTTTT.

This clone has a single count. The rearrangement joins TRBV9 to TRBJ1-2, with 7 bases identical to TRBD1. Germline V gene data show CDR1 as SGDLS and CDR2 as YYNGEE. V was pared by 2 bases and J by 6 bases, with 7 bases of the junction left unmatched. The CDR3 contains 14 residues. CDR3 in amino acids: CASSVENRGDGYTF. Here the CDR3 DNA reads TGTGCCAGCAGCGTCGAGAACAGGGGTGATGGCTACACCTTC.

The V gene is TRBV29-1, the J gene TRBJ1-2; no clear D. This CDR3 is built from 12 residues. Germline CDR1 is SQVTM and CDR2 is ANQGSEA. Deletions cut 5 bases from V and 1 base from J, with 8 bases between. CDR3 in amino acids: CSVWGGNYGYTF. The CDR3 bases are TGCAGCGTTTGGGGAGGTAACTATGGCTACACCTTC. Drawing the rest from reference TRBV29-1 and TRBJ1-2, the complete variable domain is SAVISQKPSRDICQRGTSLTIQCQVDSQVTMMFWYRQQPGQSLTLIATANQGSEATYESGFVIDKFPISRPNLTFSTLTVSNMSPEDSSIYLCSVWGGNYGYTFGSGTRLTVV.

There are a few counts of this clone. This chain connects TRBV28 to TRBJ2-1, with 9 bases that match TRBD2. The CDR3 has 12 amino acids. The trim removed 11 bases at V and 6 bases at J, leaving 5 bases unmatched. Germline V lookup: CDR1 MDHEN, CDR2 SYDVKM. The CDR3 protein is CASVAGVNEQFF. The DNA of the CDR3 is TGTGCCTCCGTAGCGGGAGTCAATGAGCAGTTCTTC.

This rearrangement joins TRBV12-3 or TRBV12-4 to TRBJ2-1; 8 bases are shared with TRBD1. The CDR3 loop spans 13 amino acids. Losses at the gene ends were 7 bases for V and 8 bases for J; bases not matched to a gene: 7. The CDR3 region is CASNDQGAYEQFF. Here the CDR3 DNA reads TGTGCCAGCAACGACCAGGGGGCTTATGAGCAGTTCTTC.

CDR3 in amino acids: CASSLLAGANNEQFF. DNA of the CDR3: TGCGCCAGCAGCTTGCTTGCGGGGGCAAACAATGAGCAGTTCTTC. The chain uses TRBV5-1 and TRBJ2-1; D possibly corresponds to TRBD2 (7 bases). V lost 1 base to trimming and J lost 5 bases, with 13 bases between them. This CDR3 has 15 residues. Per the germline V gene, CDR1 is SGHRS and CDR2 is YFSETQ. The full variable domain, in which reference TRBV5-1 and TRBJ2-1 provide the parts outside the CDR3, is KAGVTQTPRYLIKTRGQQVTLSCSPISGHRSVSWYQQTPGQGLQFLFEYFSETQRNKGNFPGRFSGRQFSNSRSEMNVSTLELGDSALYLCASSLLAGANNEQFFGPGTRLTVL.

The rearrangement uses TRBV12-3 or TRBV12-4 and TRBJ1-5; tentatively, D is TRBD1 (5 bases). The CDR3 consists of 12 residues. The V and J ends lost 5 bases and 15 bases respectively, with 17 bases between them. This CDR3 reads CASSPRDPRPHF. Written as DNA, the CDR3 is TGTGCCAGCAGTCCGCGGGACCCACGCCCGCATTTT.

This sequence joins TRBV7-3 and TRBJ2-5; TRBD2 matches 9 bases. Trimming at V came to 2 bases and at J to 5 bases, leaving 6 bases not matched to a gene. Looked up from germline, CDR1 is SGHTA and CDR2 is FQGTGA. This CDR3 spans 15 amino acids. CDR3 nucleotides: TGTGCCAGCAGCTTAGCGGGAGGGCCTGTGGAGACCCAGTACTTC. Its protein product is CASSLAGGPVETQYF.

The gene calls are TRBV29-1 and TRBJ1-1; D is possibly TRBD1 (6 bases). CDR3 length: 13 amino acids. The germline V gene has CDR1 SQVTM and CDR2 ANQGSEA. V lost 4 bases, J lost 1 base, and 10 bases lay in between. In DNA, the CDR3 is TGCAGCGTTGGGTCAGGGGAGAACACTGAAGCTTTCTTT. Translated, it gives CSVGSGENTEAFF.

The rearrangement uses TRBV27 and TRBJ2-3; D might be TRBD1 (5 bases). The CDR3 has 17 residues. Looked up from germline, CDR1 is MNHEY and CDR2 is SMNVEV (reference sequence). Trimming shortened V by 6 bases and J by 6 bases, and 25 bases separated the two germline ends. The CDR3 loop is CASSRSNYGRAGDTQYF. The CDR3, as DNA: TGTGCCAGCAGCCGCTCCAATTACGGCCGCGCAGGGGATACGCAGTATTTT.

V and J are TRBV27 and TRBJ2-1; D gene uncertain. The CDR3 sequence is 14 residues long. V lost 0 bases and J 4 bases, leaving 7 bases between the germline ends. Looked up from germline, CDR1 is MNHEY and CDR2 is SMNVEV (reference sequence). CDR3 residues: CASSLSVRYNEQFF. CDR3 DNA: TGTGCCAGCAGTTTATCGGTCCGGTACAATGAGCAGTTCTTC.

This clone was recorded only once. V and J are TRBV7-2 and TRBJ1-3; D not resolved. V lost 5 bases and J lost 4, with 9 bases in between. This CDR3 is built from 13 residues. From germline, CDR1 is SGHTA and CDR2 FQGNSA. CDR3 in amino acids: CASSPSFGNTIYF. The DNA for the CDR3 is TGTGCCAGCAGCCCTAGTTTCGGAAACACCATATATTTT. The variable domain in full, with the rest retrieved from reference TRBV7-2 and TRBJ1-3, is GAGVSQSPSNKVTEKGKDVELRCDPISGHTALYWYRQSLGQGLEFLIYFQGNSAPDKSGLPSDRFSAERTGGSVSTLTIQRTQQEDSAVYLCASSPSFGNTIYFGEGSWLTVV.

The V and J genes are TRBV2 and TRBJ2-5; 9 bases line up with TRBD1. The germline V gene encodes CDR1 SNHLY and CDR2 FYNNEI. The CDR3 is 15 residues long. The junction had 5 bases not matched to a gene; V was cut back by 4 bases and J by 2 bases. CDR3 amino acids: CASSGDRVRQETQYF. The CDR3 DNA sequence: TGTGCCAGCAGTGGGGACAGGGTTCGACAAGAGACCCAGTACTTC.

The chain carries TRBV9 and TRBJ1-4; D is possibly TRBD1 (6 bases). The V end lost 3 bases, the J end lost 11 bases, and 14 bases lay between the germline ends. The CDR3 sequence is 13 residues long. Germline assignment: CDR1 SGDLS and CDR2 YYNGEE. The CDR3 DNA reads TGTGCCAGCAGCGGTTTTTCAGGGGCGAAACTGTTTTTT. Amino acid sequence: CASSGFSGAKLFF.

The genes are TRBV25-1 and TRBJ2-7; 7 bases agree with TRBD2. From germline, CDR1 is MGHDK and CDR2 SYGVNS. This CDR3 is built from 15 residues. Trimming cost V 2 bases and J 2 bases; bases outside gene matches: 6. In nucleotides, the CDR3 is TGTGCCAGCAGTGAAGGGGACTATAAACCCTACGAGCAGTACTTC. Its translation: CASSEGDYKPYEQYF.

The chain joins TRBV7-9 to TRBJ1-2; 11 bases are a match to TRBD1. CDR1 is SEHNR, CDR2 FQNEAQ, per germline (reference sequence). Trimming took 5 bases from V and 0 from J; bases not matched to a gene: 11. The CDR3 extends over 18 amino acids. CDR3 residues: CASSVAGTGGVTNYGYTF. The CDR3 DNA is TGTGCCAGCAGCGTCGCCGGGACAGGGGGAGTAACTAACTATGGCTACACCTTC. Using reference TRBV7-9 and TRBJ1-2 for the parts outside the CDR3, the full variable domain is DTGVSQNPRHKITKRGQNVTFRCDPISEHNRLYWYRQTLGQGPEFLTYFQNEAQLEKSRLLSDRFSAERPKGSFSTLEIQRTEQGDSAMYLCASSVAGTGGVTNYGYTFGSGTRLTVV.

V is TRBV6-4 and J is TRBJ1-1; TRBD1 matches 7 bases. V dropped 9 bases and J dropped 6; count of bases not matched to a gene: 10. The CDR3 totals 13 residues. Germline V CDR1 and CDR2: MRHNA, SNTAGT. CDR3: CARIQGQASEAFF. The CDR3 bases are TGTGCCAGGATACAGGGGCAAGCTTCTGAAGCTTTCTTT.

The CDR3 protein is CASSTSGTGEETQYF. CDR3 bases: TGTGCCAGCAGCACATCCGGGACAGGGGAAGAGACCCAGTACTTC. This chain connects TRBV7-7 to TRBJ2-5; 10 bases align to TRBD1. Germline V gene lookup returns CDR1 SSHAT and CDR2 FNYEAQ (reference sequence). J gave up 3 bases and V 5 bases, and 6 bases lay outside the gene matches. The CDR3 sequence is 15 residues long.